Shown below are 15 T cell receptor beta chains from a single sample sequenced in a study of OX40 agonist ivuxolimab in advanced cancers. The library was produced with the immunoSEQ multiplex PCR assay. Not all clones reach the TCRdb copy of this immuneACCESS table, which keeps in-frame sequences only. Checked studies attribute under half of the gap to unresolved V genes and leave the rest unexplained. The sample table shows more than 20,000 clones, and over 80% are seen once. The ten largest account for around a fifth of the sample. The input for sequencing was CD4+ or CD8+ T cells sorted from blood, taken in a trial of the OX40 agonist ivuxolimab. The source of these receptors is an adult with an advanced solid tumor such as melanoma, head and neck, liver or kidney cancer.

This chain uses TRBV7-9 with TRBJ1-2; TRBD1 aligns across 9 bases. The CDR3 loop spans 16 amino acids. Germline trimming cut 5 bases from V and 1 base from J; bases unmatched to any gene: 8. Germline V lookup: CDR1 SEHNR, CDR2 FQNEAQ (reference sequence). The CDR3 nucleotides read TGTGCCAGCAGCACCCTAGGGGACAGGGATAACTATGGCTACACCTTC. Its protein is CASSTLGDRDNYGYTF.

This clone has only one observation. V is TRBV9 and J is TRBJ1-1; tentatively, D is TRBD1 (6 bases). V was shortened by 0 bases and J by 1 base, with 13 bases between the two germline ends. The CDR3 runs 16 residues. Germline-derived CDR1 and CDR2 are SGDLS and YYNGEE. The CDR3 bases are TGTGCCAGCAGCGTAGAGGCCTCGGGACAGAACACTGAAGCTTTCTTT. Protein product: CASSVEASGQNTEAFF.

The chain links TRBV6-6 to TRBJ2-7, with TRBD2 identical over 7 bases. Per the germline V gene, CDR1 is MNHNY and CDR2 is SVGAGI (reference sequence). This CDR3 spans 16 amino acids. Trimming removed 8 bases from V and 3 bases from J; junction bases left unmatched: 16. CDR3 residues: CASRGEGRGTYYEQYF. The CDR3, as DNA: TGTGCCAGCCGAGGGGAGGGGCGGGGGACTTACTACGAGCAGTACTTC.

This clone was detected once. The chain couples TRBV6-6 to TRBJ1-1, with TRBD1 as a possible D gene (5 bases). V was trimmed by 4 bases and J by 3 bases, leaving 18 bases between them. CDR1 MNHNY and CDR2 SVGAGI come from the germline V gene (reference sequence). The CDR3 covers 16 residues. CDR3 DNA sequence: TGTGCCAGCAGTTCTTATGGGGGGACGTTTGACACTGAAGCTTTCTTT. This sequence encodes CASSSYGGTFDTEAFF.

CDR3 bases: TGTGCCTGGACCCTGACCGTGAACACTGAAGCTTTCTTT. Its translation is CAWTLTVNTEAFF. The V call is TRBV30, the J call TRBJ1-1, with unresolved D. Between the trimmed V and J ends, which lost 4 bases and 0 bases, there was a span of 9 bases. In germline, CDR1 is GTSNPN, CDR2 SVGIG (reference sequence). The CDR3 length is 13 residues.

This CDR3 is CASSHERGGLEQFF. CDR3 DNA sequence: TGTGCCAGCAGCCATGAGCGGGGGGGACTGGAGCAGTTCTTC. J is TRBJ2-1 and V is TRBV7-9; 10 bases are shared with TRBD2. Unmatched junction bases numbered 8, after V lost 5 bases and J lost 10 bases. Germline values: CDR1 SEHNR, CDR2 FQNEAQ (reference sequence). The CDR3 consists of 14 residues.

This rearrangement joins TRBV5-1 to TRBJ2-7; D is perhaps TRBD1 or TRBD2 (7 bases each). CDR1 is SGHRS and CDR2 is YFSETQ in the germline V gene. The ends were cut back, 4 bases at V and 2 bases at J, with 19 bases in the middle. There are 16 residues in the CDR3. CDR3 in amino acids: CASSRDATGTTYEQYF. The CDR3 DNA reads as TGCGCCAGCAGCAGGGACGCGACAGGGACTACCTACGAGCAGTACTTC.

This clone has just a few counts. The chain combines TRBV6-5 with TRBJ1-2, with D possibly TRBD1 on 6 matching bases. In germline, CDR1 is MNHEY, CDR2 SVGAGI. Trimming shortened V by 3 bases and J by 4 bases, and 15 bases separated the two germline ends. The CDR3 runs to 15 residues. CDR3 DNA: TGTGCCAGCAGTTATTCCACAGGGAGTGGCTATGGCTACACCTTC. Its translation: CASSYSTGSGYGYTF.

The chain has TRBV6-1 and TRBJ2-7; the D gene is possibly TRBD2 (6 bases). V dropped 10 bases and J dropped 0 bases, with 16 bases sitting between them. Germline CDR1 and CDR2: MNHNS and SASEGT. The CDR3 spans 14 residues. The chain's CDR3 is CATLAGRHSYEQYF. The CDR3 coding sequence is TGTGCCACCTTGGCGGGACGGCACTCCTACGAGCAGTACTTC.

This chain uses TRBV2 with TRBJ2-7; 9 bases map to TRBD1. Germline values: CDR1 SNHLY, CDR2 FYNNEI. The ends lost 1 base at V and 7 bases at J; junction bases unmatched: 8. The CDR3 covers 15 residues. CDR3 sequence reads: CASSEDGTGSIEQYF. CDR3 in DNA: TGTGCCAGCAGTGAAGACGGGACAGGGTCGATAGAGCAGTACTTC.

This clone was observed a few times. The chain recombines TRBV19 with TRBJ1-5; 10 bases fit TRBD1. Germline-derived CDR1 and CDR2 are LNHDA and SQIVND (reference sequence). Losses at the gene ends were 4 bases for V and 0 bases for J; bases not matched to a gene: 9. CDR3 size: 18 residues. DNA for the CDR3: TGTGCCAGTAGTACAGGGACAGGGGTTTCATATAGCAATCAGCCCCAGCATTTT. Amino acid sequence: CASSTGTGVSYSNQPQHF.

This chain connects TRBV5-1 to TRBJ1-1; TRBD1 matches at 7 bases. V trimming: 4 bases; J trimming: 0 bases; junction bases outside the gene matches: 9. Germline values: CDR1 SGHRS, CDR2 YFSETQ. This CDR3 contains 16 residues. The CDR3 sequence: CASSPLGQMMNTEAFF. CDR3 in DNA: TGCGCCAGCAGCCCTCTGGGACAGATGATGAACACTGAAGCTTTCTTT.

The chain is built from TRBV7-9 and TRBJ2-7; a weak D match, TRBD1 (7 bases). CDR1 is SEHNR, CDR2 FQNEAQ, per germline (reference sequence). The ends were cut back, 1 base at V and 1 base at J, with 14 bases in the middle. This CDR3 has 16 amino acids. The CDR3 here is CASSLEEGAVSYEQYF. CDR3 DNA sequence: TGTGCCAGCAGCTTAGAGGAGGGGGCGGTTTCCTACGAGCAGTACTTC.

The chain couples TRBV6-5 to TRBJ2-2, with D possibly being TRBD1 (5 bases). CDR1 and CDR2 (germline): MNHEY, SVGAGI. The CDR3 is made up of 13 amino acids. V dropped 7 bases and J dropped 6 bases, with 12 bases sitting between them. The CDR3 DNA follows: TGTGCCAGCAACTTCCAGGGATCCGGGGAGCTGTTTTTT. It codes for CASNFQGSGELFF.

The chain uses TRBV29-1 and TRBJ2-7; 7 nucleotides align to TRBD1. The CDR3 runs to 12 residues. Germline lookup yields CDR1 SQVTM and CDR2 ANQGSEA. Trimming removed 6 bases from V and 2 bases from J; junction bases left unmatched: 4. In DNA, the CDR3 is TGCAGCGTGACACAGGGGCCCTACGAGCAGTACTTC. As protein: CSVTQGPYEQYF.